This entry describes one TCR beta chain. As yet, its antigen is unknown. The entry originates in a study of CD8+CD57+ T cells in acquired aplastic anemia. The wider study: Recorded DNA amounts for sorted CD4+ and CD8+ cells had an average of approximately 3 ug.

The length of the CDR3 is 13 residues. From germline, CDR1 is DFQATT and CDR2 SNEGSKA (reference sequence). With 6 bases removed from V and 10 bases from J, the gap between germline ends came to 19 bases. Patients chosen for sequencing had shown CD8+CD57+ cell expansion by flow cytometry. The patients all had a severe acquired aplastic anemia diagnosis. The study profiled TCR beta VDJ and CDR3 using genomic DNA as template. TCRdb itself ran the reads through MiXCR, one entry per CDR3 protein. The sample records 400,000 to 600,000 distinct CDR3 sequences, 25% to 40% being singletons. Study-wide points: Patients and controls had CD8+ Simpson's diversity values that were not significantly distinct. Patients had twenty-nine CD8+ CDR3 sequences in common with controls (the shared set).

This sequence was found in a human donor with aplastic anemia. The sequencing input was sorted CD4+, CD8+, or CD8+CD57+ T cells (not recorded which) from PBMCs. The V call is TRBV20-1, the J call TRBJ2-1; D is perhaps TRBD2 (6 bases). This CDR3 is CSATGTARREQFF. The CDR3 region has the DNA TGCAGTGCAACCGGGACTGCAAGACGGGAGCAGTTCTTC.